In its sample, the clone carrying this TCR delta chain was seen many times. Its matching antigen is unknown. Germline V gene lookup returns CDR1 TVYSNPD and CDR2 GDNSRS (reference sequence). Trimming pared 0 bases from V and 3 bases from J, leaving 20 bases between. This CDR3 spans 16 amino acids. Sequencing covered both gamma and delta TCR chains per sample. TCRdb processed the multiplex PCR reads again with the CATT caller. The repertoire holds 55,000 to 70,000 delta-chain clones, with approximately 1.5% as singletons. Bulk repertoires came from Vgamma9/Vdelta2+ or Vdelta2-negative gammadelta T cells flow-sorted from PBMC. This entry is derived from a study of γδ T cells in repeated Plasmodium falciparum infection. Study outcomes and limitations: Vgamma9/Vdelta2+ T cells showed a stable polyclonal repertoire with shared TCRgamma sequences.

J is TRDJ1 and V is TRDV3; D is unclear. The sequenced sample was gamma-delta T cells from blood. This TCR derives from a pool of human donors (malaria-infected and uninfected, not separated). The CDR3 coding sequence is TGTGCCTTTAGTCTCTATTGGCCCCACGGTGCCGATAAACTCATCTTT. Encoded protein: CAFSLYWPHGADKLIF.